Shown below are 25 T cell receptor beta chains from a single sample sequenced in a study of blood T cell repertoires in COVID-19. TCRdb keeps only in-frame clones here, not all; method: immunoSEQ multiplex PCR. The sample lists 200,000 to 250,000 clones; roughly 79% were seen once. The sample was PBMCs or T cells enriched from blood (not recorded which). The receptors were sampled from a woman in her fifties or sixties with acute COVID-19.

The chain combines TRBV9 with TRBJ2-5; 7 bases match TRBD2. V lost 3 bases and J lost 5; bases outside the gene matches: 4. This CDR3 has 13 residues. Per the germline V gene, CDR1 is SGDLS and CDR2 is YYNGEE. DNA of the CDR3: TGTGCCAGCAGCGCGACTAGCCAGGAGACCCAGTACTTC. Its protein is CASSATSQETQYF.

The gene calls are TRBV7-2 and TRBJ2-1, with D uncertain. Trimming removed 0 bases from V and 9 bases from J, with 9 bases in between. CDR3 length equals 13 residues. The V gene's germline CDR1 is SGHTA and CDR2 FQGNSA. CDR3 DNA: TGTGCCAGCAGCTTAGCAAGCCTCTCTGAGCAGTTCTTC. This codes for CASSLASLSEQFF. Complete variable domain (other parts from reference TRBV7-2 and TRBJ2-1): GAGVSQSPSNKVTEKGKDVELRCDPISGHTALYWYRQSLGQGLEFLIYFQGNSAPDKSGLPSDRFSAERTGGSVSTLTIQRTQQEDSAVYLCASSLASLSEQFFGPGTRLTVL.

The J gene is TRBJ1-1, the V gene TRBV10-2, with D possibly matching TRBD1 (6 bases). The CDR3 runs to 14 residues. V lost 7 bases to trimming and J lost 4 bases, with 16 bases between them. From germline, CDR1 is WSHSY and CDR2 SAAADI. CDR3 loop: CASTIQGVVTEAFF. The CDR3 bases are TGCGCCAGCACCATACAGGGAGTGGTCACTGAAGCTTTCTTT.

The rearrangement links TRBV7-8 to TRBJ2-7; 11 bases map to TRBD2. CDR1 is SGHVS and CDR2 is FQNEAQ in the germline V gene. J lost 4 bases, V lost 2 bases, and 4 bases had no gene match. This CDR3 comprises 15 residues. The CDR3 is CASSLTSGGAYEQYF. The CDR3 DNA reads TGTGCCAGCAGCTTAACTAGCGGGGGAGCTTACGAGCAGTACTTC.

The V call is TRBV27, the J call TRBJ1-5, with D possibly TRBD1 on 6 matching bases. V was cut by 5 bases and J by 2 bases, with 7 bases left in between. Germline lookup yields CDR1 MNHEY and CDR2 SMNVEV (reference sequence). This CDR3 has 13 residues. In DNA, the CDR3 is TGTGCCAGCAGTAGACAGGGCAATCAGCCCCAGCATTTT. It specifies CASSRQGNQPQHF.

The genes are TRBV10-2 and TRBJ1-2, with 7 bases aligning to TRBD1. Germline lookup yields CDR1 WSHSY and CDR2 SAAADI. CDR3 length: 13 amino acids. V shed 4 bases, J shed 4 bases, and the junction held 3 bases outside the gene matches. The CDR3 coding sequence is TGCGCCAGCAGTGTGGGACAGCTCTATGGCTACACCTTC. Protein sequence: CASSVGQLYGYTF.

The chain joins TRBV28 to TRBJ1-3; 7 positions match TRBD1. The CDR3 extends over 15 amino acids. The germline CDR1 and CDR2 sequences are MDHEN and SYDVKM. The V gene end was trimmed by 7 bases and the J gene end by 4 bases; junction bases not matched to a gene: 10. The CDR3 DNA sequence: TGTGCCAGCACCATAGGGACAGAGCGAGGAAACACCATATATTTT. Amino acid sequence: CASTIGTERGNTIYF.

This clone occurred once. The rearrangement links TRBV5-5 to TRBJ1-6, with 11 positions matching TRBD1. From germline, CDR1 is SGHKS and CDR2 YYEKEE (reference sequence). The junction had 17 bases not matched to a gene; V was cut back by 2 bases and J by 13 bases. This CDR3 region has 18 residues. In nucleotides, the CDR3 is TGTGCCAGCAGCTTCCCCCCAACCAGAGGGACAGGGGGGTCCCCCCTCCACTTT. Translated: CASSFPPTRGTGGSPLHF. The whole variable domain, filled in from reference TRBV5-5 and TRBJ1-6, reads DAGVTQSPTHLIKTRGQQVTLRCSPISGHKSVSWYQQVLGQGPQFIFQYYEKEERGRGNFPDRFSARQFPNYSSELNVNALLLGDSALYLCASSFPPTRGTGGSPLHFGNGTRLTVT.

The V and J genes are TRBV5-1 and TRBJ1-2; 9 bases fit TRBD1. Looked up from germline, CDR1 is SGHRS and CDR2 is YFSETQ. The CDR3 covers 13 residues. The junction had 2 bases not matched to a gene; V was cut back by 5 bases and J by 3 bases. The CDR3 here is CASSWDRDYGYTF. CDR3 nucleotides: TGCGCCAGCAGTTGGGACAGGGACTATGGCTACACCTTC.

Concerning this clone: Other DNA sequences in the same sample also yield this CDR3. This chain joins TRBV7-9 and TRBJ1-1; 8 nucleotides agree with TRBD1. Unmatched junction bases numbered 3, after V lost 5 bases and J lost 1 base. The length of the CDR3 is 14 residues. CDR1 and CDR2 (germline): SEHNR, FQNEAQ (reference sequence). The CDR3 sequence is CASSPGQENTEAFF. Here the CDR3 DNA reads TGTGCCAGCAGCCCGGGACAGGAGAACACTGAAGCTTTCTTT. Full variable domain (rest looked up from reference TRBV7-9 and TRBJ1-1): DTGVSQNPRHKITKRGQNVTFRCDPISEHNRLYWYRQTLGQGPEFLTYFQNEAQLEKSRLLSDRFSAERPKGSFSTLEIQRTEQGDSAMYLCASSPGQENTEAFFGQGTRLTVV.

V gene TRBV15 combines with J gene TRBJ2-4; 11 bases agree with TRBD2. The germline CDR1 and CDR2 sequences are LNHNV and YYDKDF (reference sequence). The CDR3 covers 19 residues. The trim removed 4 bases at V and 0 bases at J, leaving 11 bases unmatched. The CDR3 here is CATSTWSSGGRGAKNIQYF. DNA for the CDR3: TGTGCCACCAGCACTTGGTCTAGCGGGGGGCGGGGAGCCAAAAACATTCAGTACTTC.

V is TRBV16 and J is TRBJ2-7; TRBD1 matches 10 bases. Germline V CDR1 and CDR2: KGHSY, FQNENV. The V segment lost 3 bases and the J segment 7 bases; nucleotides outside the gene matches: 9. The CDR3 has 15 amino acids. The DNA of the CDR3 is TGTGCCAGCAGCCAGTTGGGACAGGGGCTTACAGAGCAGTACTTC. This codes for CASSQLGQGLTEQYF.

The V call is TRBV7-2, the J call TRBJ2-7; no firm D call. The CDR3 contains 13 residues. Trimming stripped 4 bases from V and 5 bases from J, with 12 bases between. CDR1 and CDR2 (germline): SGHTA, FQGNSA. The CDR3 region is CASSSRSGHEQYF. The CDR3 DNA reads TGTGCCAGCAGCTCCCGGTCAGGTCACGAGCAGTACTTC.

This rearrangement joins TRBV5-1 to TRBJ2-3; no reliable D call. The V gene's germline CDR1 is SGHRS and CDR2 YFSETQ. The CDR3 consists of 15 residues. Trimming took off 1 base at V and 1 base at J, with 10 bases between the two ends. CDR3 region: CASSLTTAGTDTQYF. The CDR3, as DNA: TGCGCCAGCAGCTTGACTACGGCGGGCACAGATACGCAGTATTTT.

The V and J genes are TRBV7-2 and TRBJ2-3; 13 nucleotides align to TRBD2. The CDR3 consists of 16 residues. V lost 5 bases to trimming and J lost 5 bases; unmatched junction nucleotides: 7. Germline CDR1 reads SGHTA; CDR2 reads FQGNSA. In DNA, the CDR3 is TGTGCCAGCAGCCCCGGACTAGCGGGAGTCGGAGATACGCAGTATTTT. Its protein is CASSPGLAGVGDTQYF.

The chain joins TRBV11-3 to TRBJ2-7, with 8 bases lining up with TRBD1. The germline V gene has CDR1 SGHNT and CDR2 YENEEA. The CDR3 loop spans 16 amino acids. V lost 2 bases, J lost 3 bases, and 9 bases stayed unmatched. The CDR3, as DNA: TGTGCCAGCAGCTTACAGGGGGCCTCAACGGGCTACGAGCAGTACTTC. Translating it yields CASSLQGASTGYEQYF.

The rearrangement joins TRBV15 to TRBJ2-7; 7 positions agree with TRBD1. The junction had 16 bases not matched to a gene; V was cut back by 0 bases and J by 2 bases. The CDR3 runs to 19 residues. CDR1 is LNHNV, CDR2 YYDKDF, per germline (reference sequence). The CDR3 DNA reads TGTGCCACCAGCAGAGAGAGCACCTCGGCCAGGGGGACACCCTACGAGCAGTACTTC. Residues: CATSRESTSARGTPYEQYF. Complete variable domain (other parts from reference TRBV15 and TRBJ2-7): DAMVIQNPRYQVTQFGKPVTLSCSQTLNHNVMYWYQQKSSQAPKLLFHYYDKDFNNEADTPDNFQSRRPNTSFCFLDIRSPGLGDTAMYLCATSRESTSARGTPYEQYFGPGTRLTVT.

The rearrangement joins TRBV6-5 to TRBJ1-1; D is unclear. This CDR3 region has 14 residues. CDR1 and CDR2 from the germline V gene are MNHEY and SVGAGI. V gave up 6 bases and J gave up 6 bases, with 17 bases separating them. CDR3 coding DNA: TGTGCCAGCAGGGCGAGTGTACAGCGGGCTGAAGCTTTCTTT. This codes for CASRASVQRAEAFF.

Only a few counts were recorded for this clone. The rearrangement uses TRBV19 and TRBJ2-3, with D possibly being TRBD1 (6 bases). This CDR3 spans 17 amino acids. V lost 3 bases, J lost 1 base, and 17 bases lay in between. From germline, CDR1 is LNHDA and CDR2 SQIVND (reference sequence). CDR3 nucleotide sequence: TGTGCCAGTAGTATGGGGGCAGAGCGGTACCGCACAGATACGCAGTATTTT. Translation: CASSMGAERYRTDTQYF.

V usage is TRBV5-5 and J usage is TRBJ2-5; D gene uncertain. This CDR3 spans 12 amino acids. Trimming cost V 1 base and J 5 bases, with 6 bases left between them. The germline V gene has CDR1 SGHKS and CDR2 YYEKEE (reference sequence). The CDR3 region has the DNA TGTGCCAGCAGCTTGAACGGGGAGACCCAGTACTTC. Translation: CASSLNGETQYF.

The chain carries TRBV6-1 and TRBJ2-7; D possibly corresponds to TRBD1 (6 bases). The CDR3 spans 14 residues. Trimming removed 2 bases from V and 2 bases from J, with 10 bases in between. Germline CDR1 and CDR2: MNHNS and SASEGT. The CDR3 spells CASSESRGTYEQYF. The CDR3 DNA follows: TGTGCCAGCAGTGAAAGCAGGGGAACCTACGAGCAGTACTTC.

This clone has just a few counts. CDR3 region: CASNTRGALTEAFF. DNA for the CDR3: TGTGCCAGCAACACTCGGGGGGCGCTCACTGAAGCTTTCTTT. V usage is TRBV14 and J usage is TRBJ1-1; perhaps TRBD1 as D (6 bases). The CDR3 sequence is 14 residues long. Per germline, CDR1 SGHDN and CDR2 FVKESK. The V and J ends lost 7 bases and 4 bases respectively, with 16 bases between them.

This chain uses TRBV6-5 with TRBJ1-4, with 7 bases identical to TRBD1. V gave up 3 bases and J gave up 8 bases; unmatched junction bases: 6. There are 14 residues in the CDR3. CDR1 MNHEY and CDR2 SVGAGI come from the germline V gene. This CDR3 is CASSYGTVGEKLFF. CDR3 DNA: TGTGCCAGCAGTTATGGGACAGTAGGCGAAAAACTGTTTTTT.

This chain joins TRBV3-1 (or the pseudogene TRBV3-2) and TRBJ2-7; 7 positions agree with TRBD1. The CDR3 is 23 amino acids. The J segment lost 0 bases and the V segment lost 2 bases, leaving 28 bases of the junction unmatched. CDR1 is LGHDT and CDR2 is YNNKEL in the germline V gene (reference sequence). The CDR3 nucleotides read TGTGCCAGCAGCCAAAAGACCGACTCCAGGGCCCGCCGAAAGGGGGCTCTCTCCTACGAGCAGTACTTC. Protein product: CASSQKTDSRARRKGALSYEQYF.

This chain joins TRBV7-9 and TRBJ1-3; TRBD1 is a possible D gene (6 bases). V was trimmed by 4 bases and J by 2 bases, leaving 6 bases between them. Per germline, CDR1 SEHNR and CDR2 FQNEAQ (reference sequence). This CDR3 is built from 13 residues. CDR3 DNA sequence: TGTGCCAGCAGCTCAGGGGCTGGAAACACCATATATTTT. This sequence encodes CASSSGAGNTIYF. The variable domain in full, completed from reference TRBV7-9 and TRBJ1-3, reads DTGVSQNPRHKITKRGQNVTFRCDPISEHNRLYWYRQTLGQGPEFLTYFQNEAQLEKSRLLSDRFSAERPKGSFSTLEIQRTEQGDSAMYLCASSSGAGNTIYFGEGSWLTVV.